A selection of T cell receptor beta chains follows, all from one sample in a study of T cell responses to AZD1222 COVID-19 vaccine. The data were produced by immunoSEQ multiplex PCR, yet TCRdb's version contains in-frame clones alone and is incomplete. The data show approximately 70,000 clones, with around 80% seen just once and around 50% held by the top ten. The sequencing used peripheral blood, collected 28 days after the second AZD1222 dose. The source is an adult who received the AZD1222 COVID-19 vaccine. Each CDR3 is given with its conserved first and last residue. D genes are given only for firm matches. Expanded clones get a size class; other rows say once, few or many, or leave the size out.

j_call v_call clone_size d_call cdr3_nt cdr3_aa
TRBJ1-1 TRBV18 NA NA TGTGCCAGCTCCCCGGGACAACTGAACACTGAAGCTTTCTTT CASSPGQLNTEAFF
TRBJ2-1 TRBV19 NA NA TGTGCCAGCAAGGATTACAATGAGCAGTTCTTC CASKDYNEQFF
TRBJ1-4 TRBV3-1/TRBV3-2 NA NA TGTGCCAGCAGCCTGAGCACCCTAAGGGGGACCCATGAAAAACTGTTTTTT CASSLSTLRGTHEKLFF
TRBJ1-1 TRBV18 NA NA TGTGCCAGCTCACCAATACAGGGTGGGACTGAAGCTTTCTTT CASSPIQGGTEAFF
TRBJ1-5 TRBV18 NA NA TGTGCCAGCTCACCAGGAGGAGAACAGCCCCAGCATTTT CASSPGGEQPQHF
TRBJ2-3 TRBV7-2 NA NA TGTGCCAGCAGCTTAGCCCTGCCAGCCCGCACAGATACGCAGTATTTT CASSLALPARTDTQYF
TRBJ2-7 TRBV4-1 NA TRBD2 TGCGCCAGCAGCCAAGACCGCAATAGCGGGAGGGCCCGGGATTACGAGCAGTACTTC CASSQDRNSGRARDYEQYF
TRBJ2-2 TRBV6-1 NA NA TGTGCCAGCAGTGAATACCAAATCGGGGAGCTGTTTTTT CASSEYQIGELFF
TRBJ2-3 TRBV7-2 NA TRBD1 TGTGCCAGCAGCTTAAGGGACAGAGCAGATACGCAGTATTTT CASSLRDRADTQYF
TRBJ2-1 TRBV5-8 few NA TGTGCCAGCAGCGCCAGGGGGCGGGGGGGTGAGCAGTTCTTC CASSARGRGGEQFF
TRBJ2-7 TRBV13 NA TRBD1 TGTGCCAGCAGCCGGGGACAGGGATCGTACGAGCAGTACTTC CASSRGQGSYEQYF
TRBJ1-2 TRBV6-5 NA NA TGTGCCACGAGCCCGGGGATAGGTAACTATGGCTACACCTTC CATSPGIGNYGYTF
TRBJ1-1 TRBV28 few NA TGTGCCAGCCCCCGGAATGTTGGGCAGGAGAACACTGAAGCTTTCTTT CASPRNVGQENTEAFF
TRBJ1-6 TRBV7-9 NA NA TGTGCCAGCAGCCCCCTGGGTTCTTCACCCCTCCACTTT CASSPLGSSPLHF
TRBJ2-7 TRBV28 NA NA TGTGCCAGCAATGGCCGTACCTACGAGCAGTACTTC CASNGRTYEQYF
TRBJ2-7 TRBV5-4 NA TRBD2 TGTGCCAGCAGCCCGGGGGTGATAGCGGGATCATACGAGCAGTACTTC CASSPGVIAGSYEQYF
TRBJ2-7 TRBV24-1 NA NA TGTGCCACCAGTGACCCTACGACTTGGGAGCAGTACTTC CATSDPTTWEQYF
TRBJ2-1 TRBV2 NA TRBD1 TGTGCCAGCAATGAAGGTCCAGGGGGCCCCTACAATGAGCAGTTCTTC CASNEGPGGPYNEQFF
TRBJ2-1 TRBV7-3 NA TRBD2 TGTGCCAGCAGCTTAACGTCTAGCGGGGGGTTCAATGAGCAGTTCTTC CASSLTSSGGFNEQFF
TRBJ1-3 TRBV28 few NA TGTGCCAGCAGTTCTGGAGCTGGAAACACCATATATTTT CASSSGAGNTIYF
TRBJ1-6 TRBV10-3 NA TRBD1 TGTGCCATCAGTTTCGGGACAGGGGGATCACCCCTCCACTTT CAISFGTGGSPLHF
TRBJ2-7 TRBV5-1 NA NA TGCGCCAGCAGCTCACAGGCTGAGCAGTACTTC CASSSQAEQYF
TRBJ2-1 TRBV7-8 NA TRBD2 TGTGCCAGCAGCTTAGAGCGGGGGGCTTACAATGAGCAGTTCTTC CASSLERGAYNEQFF
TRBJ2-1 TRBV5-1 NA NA TGCGCCAGCAGCTTGGCAGGCTCCTACAATGAGCAGTTCTTC CASSLAGSYNEQFF
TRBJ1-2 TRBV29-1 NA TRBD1 TGCAGCGTTGTTCGGGACAGCACGAACTATGGCTACACCTTC CSVVRDSTNYGYTF
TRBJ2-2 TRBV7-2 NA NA TGTGCCAGCAGCTCGGACCCTTCGGTCGGGGAGCTGTTTTTT CASSSDPSVGELFF
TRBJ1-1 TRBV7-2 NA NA TGTGCCAGCAGCGAGCCTATCAGGGGCAAACGGACTGAAGCTTTCTTT CASSEPIRGKRTEAFF
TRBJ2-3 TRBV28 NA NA TGTGCCAGCAGGACGGCAGGGGCCACTAGCACAGATACGCAGTATTTT CASRTAGATSTDTQYF
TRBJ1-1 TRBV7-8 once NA TGTGCCAGCAGCCCAGATCCTCCTTACACTGAAGCTTTCTTT CASSPDPPYTEAFF
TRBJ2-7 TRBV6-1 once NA TGTGCCAGCAGTGAAGCGGGACACCCGAACCACGAGCAGTACTTC CASSEAGHPNHEQYF
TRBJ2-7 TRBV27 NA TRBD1 TGTGCCAGCAGTTTAAGACAGGGTGGCGAGCAGTACTTC CASSLRQGGEQYF
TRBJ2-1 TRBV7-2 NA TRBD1 TGTGCCAGCAGCCTACTGACAGGGTTGGATGAGCAGTTCTTC CASSLLTGLDEQFF
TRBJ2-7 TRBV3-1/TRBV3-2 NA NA TGTGCCAGCAGCCAAGGGACGGACAGCTCCTACGAGCAGTACTTC CASSQGTDSSYEQYF
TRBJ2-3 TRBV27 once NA TGTGCCAGCAGTTCCTTGAGAGATACGCAGTATTTT CASSSLRDTQYF
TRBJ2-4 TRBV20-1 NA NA TGCAGTGCTAGTCTCCGTTACCAGGCCAAAAACATTCAGTACTTC CSASLRYQAKNIQYF
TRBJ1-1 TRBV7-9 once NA TGTGCCAGCAGCTTAGTAGGCTCCATTACTGAAGCTTTCTTT CASSLVGSITEAFF
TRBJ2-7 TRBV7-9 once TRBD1 TGTGCCAGCAGCCCTCGACAGGGGTTGTACGAGCAGTACTTC CASSPRQGLYEQYF
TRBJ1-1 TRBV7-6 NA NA TGTGCCAGCAGTTGGGGTGACGGCACTGAAGCTTTCTTT CASSWGDGTEAFF
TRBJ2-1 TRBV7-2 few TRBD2 TGTGCCAGCAATAGGGGGACTAGCGGGAGGAATGAGCAGTTCTTC CASNRGTSGRNEQFF
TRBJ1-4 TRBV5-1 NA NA TGCGCCAGCAGCTTGCTGGGGGTGGAACTGTTTTTT CASSLLGVELFF
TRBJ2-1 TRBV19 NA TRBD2 TGTGCCAGCAGACTAGCGGGACGCTCCTACAATGAGCAGTTCTTC CASRLAGRSYNEQFF
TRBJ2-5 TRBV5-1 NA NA TGCGCCAGCAGCTTGCACGGACAGAGATCCCAAGAGACCCAGTACTTC CASSLHGQRSQETQYF
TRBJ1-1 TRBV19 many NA TGTGCCAGTAGTGCGAGAGGGGGGAACGCTGAAGCTTTCTTT CASSARGGNAEAFF
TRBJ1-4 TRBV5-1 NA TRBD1 TGCGCCAGCTCAGGGGGGCTGAATGAAAAACTGTTTTTT CASSGGLNEKLFF
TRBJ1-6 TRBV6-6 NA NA TGTGCCAGCAGTCCCCTCGGAGGGCCGGGTTCACCCCTCCACTTT CASSPLGGPGSPLHF
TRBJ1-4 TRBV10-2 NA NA TGCGCCAGGATTCGACAGGAAAAACTGTTTTTT CARIRQEKLFF
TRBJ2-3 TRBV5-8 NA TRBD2 TGTGCCAGCAGCTCGATGGTGACTAGCGGGGGCACAGATACGCAGTATTTT CASSSMVTSGGTDTQYF
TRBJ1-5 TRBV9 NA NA TGTGCCAGCAGCGTCCGGGGGCAGGAGGATCAGCCCCAGCATTTT CASSVRGQEDQPQHF
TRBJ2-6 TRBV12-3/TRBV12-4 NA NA TGTGCCAGCAGATCGAGGGGGGCCAACGTCCTGACTTTC CASRSRGANVLTF
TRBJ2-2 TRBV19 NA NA TGTGCCAGTAGTATATGGACCGGGGGGGAGCTGTTTTTT CASSIWTGGELFF
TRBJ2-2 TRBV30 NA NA TGTGCCTGCCTCGGGGGATCCAACACCGGGGAGCTGTTTTTT CACLGGSNTGELFF
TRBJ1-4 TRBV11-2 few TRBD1 TGTGCCAGCAGCTTGGACAGGGGTGAAAAACTGTTTTTT CASSLDRGEKLFF
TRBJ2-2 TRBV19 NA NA TGTGCCAGTAGGACCGGGACGGCGAACACCGGGGAGCTGTTTTTT CASRTGTANTGELFF